This T cell receptor (beta chain) was identified during a study of regulatory T cells in long-lasting Graves disease. Documented time point: persistent/refractory GD, antithyroid drugs over 5 years with positive TRAb. Researchers made the TCR library from RNA that was extracted from PBMCs. The CDR3 spans 15 residues. Germline-derived CDR1 and CDR2 are SGHTA and FQGNSA. Study-wide findings and caveats: Repertoires from persistent disease leaned toward TRBV28, TRBJ1-2 and TRBJ2-5. Thyroid tissue was not sampled; only peripheral blood was.

Library construction for TCR beta used iRepertoire HTBI primers and Arm-PCR of CDR3 regions. TCRdb called the multiplex PCR reads again in MiXCR, with one record for every CDR3 protein. The repertoire holds hundreds of thousands of distinct CDR3 sequences, with around 21% as singletons. A word on this clonotype: The target antigen is unknown. A far larger clone is off by one base, so a read error is likely.

Sequencing was performed on peripheral blood mononuclear cells (PBMCs), taken when the disease was refractory, from a patient treated with antithyroid drugs. V and J are TRBV7-2 and TRBJ2-5; 15 bases line up with TRBD2. The receptor was isolated from a female donor with Graves disease. CDR3 sequence: CAGSPGTSGRETQYF. In nucleotides, the CDR3 is TGTGCCGGCAGCCCAGGGACTAGCGGGAGGGAGACCCAGTACTTC.